This is a list of T cell receptor beta chains from one sample in a study of blood T cell repertoires in COVID-19. Some clones are missing from TCRdb's copy, which holds only in-frame ones; the method was immunoSEQ multiplex PCR. The table lists about 88,000 clones, about 91% of them singletons. Sequenced material: peripheral blood. Receptor source: a human donor with active COVID-19. The donor label of this sample is uncertain. The CDR3 runs from the conserved cysteine through the conserved F or W. A D gene is named only where the DNA matches it firmly.

j_gene: TRBJ2-1
d_gene: .
v_gene: TRBV9
CDR3aa: CASSRGGAGEQFF
CDR3nt: TGTGCCAGCAGCCGTGGGGGGGCTGGTGAGCAGTTCTTC

j_gene: TRBJ1-4
d_gene: .
v_gene: TRBV6-6
CDR3aa: CASKGGGNEKLFF
CDR3nt: TGTGCCAGCAAAGGGGGTGGTAATGAAAAACTGTTTTTT

j_gene: TRBJ1-5
d_gene: TRBD1
v_gene: TRBV7-2
CDR3aa: CASSLGDRGDQPQHF
CDR3nt: TGTGCCAGCAGCTTAGGGGACAGGGGAGATCAGCCCCAGCATTTT

j_gene: TRBJ2-2
d_gene: .
v_gene: TRBV19
CDR3aa: CASIPMGASPSTGELFF
CDR3nt: TGTGCCAGTATTCCCATGGGGGCATCCCCCTCGACCGGGGAGCTGTTTTTT

j_gene: TRBJ2-7
d_gene: TRBD1
v_gene: TRBV5-6
CDR3aa: CASARDRGDMGNEQYF
CDR3nt: TGTGCCAGCGCCAGGGACAGGGGGGATATGGGGAACGAGCAGTACTTC

j_gene: TRBJ2-1
d_gene: TRBD2
v_gene: TRBV19
CDR3aa: CASSSSPLAGGPSSYNEQFF
CDR3nt: TGTGCCAGTAGTTCCTCCCCACTAGCGGGGGGGCCGAGCTCCTACAATGAGCAGTTCTTC

j_gene: TRBJ1-5
d_gene: .
v_gene: TRBV28
CDR3aa: CASSPTGWGNQPQHF
CDR3nt: TGTGCCAGCAGTCCCACAGGGTGGGGCAATCAGCCCCAGCATTTT

j_gene: TRBJ2-7
d_gene: .
v_gene: TRBV9
CDR3aa: CASSGARGSYEQYF
CDR3nt: TGTGCCAGCAGCGGGGCCCGGGGATCCTACGAGCAGTACTTC

j_gene: TRBJ2-3
d_gene: .
v_gene: TRBV12-3/TRBV12-4
CDR3aa: CASSVTENSQYF
CDR3nt: TGTGCCAGCAGTGTCACAGAGAATTCGCAGTATTTT

j_gene: TRBJ1-5
d_gene: TRBD1
v_gene: TRBV19
CDR3aa: CASSLSLRTGTPTFNQPQHF
CDR3nt: TGTGCCAGTAGTCTGTCCCTAAGGACAGGAACTCCCACCTTTAATCAGCCCCAGCATTTT

j_gene: TRBJ2-5
d_gene: .
v_gene: TRBV13
CDR3aa: CASSLGRDSKETQYF
CDR3nt: TGTGCCAGCAGCTTAGGCCGTGACAGCAAAGAGACCCAGTACTTC

j_gene: TRBJ2-2
d_gene: TRBD1
v_gene: TRBV7-6
CDR3aa: CASSLPQGATGELFF
CDR3nt: TGTGCCAGCAGCTTACCCCAGGGGGCCACCGGGGAGCTGTTTTTT

j_gene: TRBJ2-6
d_gene: .
v_gene: TRBV3-1/TRBV3-2
CDR3aa: CASSSSYPNLSGANVLTF
CDR3nt: TGTGCCAGCAGCTCTTCTTACCCTAACCTCTCTGGGGCCAACGTCCTGACTTTC

j_gene: TRBJ1-2
d_gene: .
v_gene: TRBV12-5
CDR3aa: CASGPDPGDYGYTF
CDR3nt: TGTGCTAGTGGCCCCGACCCAGGGGACTATGGCTACACCTTC